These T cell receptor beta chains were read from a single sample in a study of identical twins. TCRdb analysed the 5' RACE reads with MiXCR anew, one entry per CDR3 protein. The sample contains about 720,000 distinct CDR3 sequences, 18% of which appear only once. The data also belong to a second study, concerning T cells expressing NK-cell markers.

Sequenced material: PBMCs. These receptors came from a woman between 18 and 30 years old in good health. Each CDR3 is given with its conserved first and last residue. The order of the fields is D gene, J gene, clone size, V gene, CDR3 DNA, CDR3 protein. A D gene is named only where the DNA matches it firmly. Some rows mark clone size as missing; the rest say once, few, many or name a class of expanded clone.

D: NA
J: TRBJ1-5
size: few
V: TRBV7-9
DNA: TGTGCCAGCAGTCTTTCAAGGGGCCCGTATAGCAATCAGCCCCAGCATTTT
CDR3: CASSLSRGPYSNQPQHF

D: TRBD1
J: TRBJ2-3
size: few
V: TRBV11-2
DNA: TGTGCCAGCAGGCTAGGTGGATTGAGGGGACAGGGAAGGACAGATACGCAGTATTTT
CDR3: CASRLGGLRGQGRTDTQYF

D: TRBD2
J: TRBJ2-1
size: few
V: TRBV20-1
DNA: TGCAGTGCTAGAGATAATCGAGGGACTAGCGGGGGCTACAATGAGCAGTTCTTC
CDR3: CSARDNRGTSGGYNEQFF

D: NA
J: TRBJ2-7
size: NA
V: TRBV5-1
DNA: TGCGCCAGCAGCCCCCAGGGTAACGACGAGCAGTACTTC
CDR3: CASSPQGNDEQYF

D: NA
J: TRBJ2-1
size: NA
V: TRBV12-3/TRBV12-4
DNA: TGTGCCAGCAGTTACACCCCACGGGGTTACAATGAGCAGTTCTTC
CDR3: CASSYTPRGYNEQFF

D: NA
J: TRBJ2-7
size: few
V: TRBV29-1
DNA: TGCAGCGTTGTCACAGGGTATCTCTACGAGCAGTACTTC
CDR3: CSVVTGYLYEQYF

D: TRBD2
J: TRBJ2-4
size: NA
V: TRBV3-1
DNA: TGTGCCAGCAGCCCGCGGCAAGCGGGGGGAAACATTCAGTACTTC
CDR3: CASSPRQAGGNIQYF

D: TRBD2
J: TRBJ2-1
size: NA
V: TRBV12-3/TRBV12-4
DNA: TGTGCCAGCAGACTAGCGGGGGCCCTCGAACAGCAGTTCTTC
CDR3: CASRLAGALEQQFF

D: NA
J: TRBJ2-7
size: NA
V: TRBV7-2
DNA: TGTGCCAGCGCCCAGGGGTCCACCTACGAGCAGTACTTC
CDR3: CASAQGSTYEQYF

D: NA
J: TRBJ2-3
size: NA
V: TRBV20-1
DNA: TGCAGTGGGAGTCGAGCCACCACAGATACGCAGTATTTT
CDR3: CSGSRATTDTQYF

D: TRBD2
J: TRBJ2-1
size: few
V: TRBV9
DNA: TGTGCCAGCAGCTCAAGCGGGGGGTTGACCAATGAGCAGTTCTTC
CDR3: CASSSSGGLTNEQFF